One sample yielded the 26 T cell receptor beta chains listed below, sequenced in a study of liver allograft versus peripheral blood T cells. As for the study in general: Within transplanted livers, the T cell receptor repertoires were examined and compared against the repertoires present in the peripheral blood of liver transplant recipients.

From the reads, TCRdb called clonotypes with MiXCR, one entry per CDR3 protein. The sample gives several thousand distinct CDR3 sequences, 14% to 15% of which show up once; 2.5% to 3% is in the top ten. All receptors derive from a human patient who had a liver transplant. Part of the T cell pool may stem from the graft donor.

This clonotype was observed at least ten times. The CDR3 here is CASSLTGGRGEQYF. Here the CDR3 DNA reads TGTGCCAGCAGCTTGACGGGAGGAAGGGGCGAGCAGTACTTC. The chain couples TRBV7-9 to TRBJ2-7, with 7 nucleotides matching TRBD2. This CDR3 spans 14 amino acids. With V trimmed by 3 bases and J by 6 bases, 8 bases remained unmatched. Per germline, CDR1 SEHNR and CDR2 FQNEAQ (reference sequence).

V is TRBV3-1 and J is TRBJ2-1; D is possibly TRBD1 or TRBD2 (5 bases each). The CDR3 totals 20 residues. The germline V and J ends were trimmed by 4 bases and 4 bases, with 29 bases remaining between them. The germline CDR1 and CDR2 sequences are LGHDT and YNNKEL (reference sequence). DNA for the CDR3: TGTGCCAGCAGCCTGGGAACGAGGGGTTTTCTGACCCTTGGTTACAATGAGCAGTTCTTC. It specifies CASSLGTRGFLTLGYNEQFF.

Only a few counts were recorded for this clonotype. The gene calls are TRBV19 and TRBJ1-5; D might be TRBD1 (5 bases). This CDR3 contains 15 residues. Trimming stripped 3 bases from V and 2 bases from J, with 11 bases between. The germline gives CDR1 LNHDA, CDR2 SQIVND (reference sequence). CDR3 DNA sequence: TGTGCCAGTAGTATCCCTCAGGGCGGCAATCAGCCCCAGCATTTT. Encoded protein: CASSIPQGGNQPQHF.

Judged by abundance, this clonotype is medium-sized. The V gene is TRBV27, the J gene TRBJ2-1; weak D call: TRBD2 (6 bases). Germline CDR1 is MNHEY and CDR2 is SMNVEV (reference sequence). V was cut by 6 bases and J by 6 bases, with 21 bases left in between. The CDR3 totals 16 residues. In DNA, the CDR3 is TGTGCCAGCAGAACCCCCGGGACTGGATTAAGCAATGAGCAGTTCTTC. This encodes CASRTPGTGLSNEQFF.

This clonotype appeared many times. In nucleotides, the CDR3 is TGTGCCAGCTCACGGGGACAGCTCTACGAGCAGTACTTC. It specifies CASSRGQLYEQYF. V is TRBV18 and J is TRBJ2-7; 7 positions match TRBD1. Trimming took 4 bases from V and 3 from J; bases not matched to a gene: 3. CDR3 length equals 13 residues. Per the germline V gene, CDR1 is KGHSH and CDR2 is LQKENI.

This clonotype is termed medium-sized. The genes are TRBV19 and TRBJ1-5; no firm D call. This CDR3 is 12 amino acids long. Germline assignment: CDR1 LNHDA and CDR2 SQIVND (reference sequence). Trimming removed 2 bases from V and 6 bases from J, with 5 bases in between. The DNA for the CDR3 is TGTGCCAGTAGTATACTCGGTCAGCCCCAGCATTTT. As protein: CASSILGQPQHF.

This clonotype is judged medium-sized. V gene TRBV6-2 or TRBV6-3 combines with J gene TRBJ2-1, with D possibly TRBD1 on 6 matching bases. In germline, CDR1 is MNHEY, CDR2 SVGEGT. The CDR3 covers 14 residues. V gave up 4 bases and J gave up 5 bases, with 12 bases separating them. DNA for the CDR3: TGTGCCAGCAGTTTCAGAGGGGGAAACAATGAGCAGTTCTTC. Its protein is CASSFRGGNNEQFF.

This clonotype was seen ten or more times. The chain has TRBV9 and TRBJ1-4, with TRBD1 identical over 10 bases. Germline V gene lookup returns CDR1 SGDLS and CDR2 YYNGEE. CDR3 length equals 16 residues. The junction had 9 bases not matched to a gene; V was cut back by 3 bases and J by 7 bases. CDR3 bases: TGTGCCAGCAGCGCGGGACAGGGGCATCGGGGTGAAAAACTGTTTTTT. Its translation is CASSAGQGHRGEKLFF.

The chain combines TRBV10-2 with TRBJ2-5; TRBD1 aligns across 11 bases. Germline lookup yields CDR1 WSHSY and CDR2 SAAADI. The CDR3 spans 16 residues. V shed 6 bases, J shed 3 bases, and the junction held 9 bases outside the gene matches. For the CDR3, the DNA is TGCGCCAGCAGCTCCGGGACAGGGGGTTTCGAAGAGACCCAGTACTTC. Translating gives CASSSGTGGFEETQYF.

This clonotype has just a few counts. The gene calls are TRBV7-9 and TRBJ1-1; D is unresolved. V was shortened by 3 bases and J by 8 bases, with 16 bases between the two germline ends. This CDR3 has 14 residues. From germline, CDR1 is SEHNR and CDR2 FQNEAQ (reference sequence). CDR3 in amino acids: CASSLLRGSLEAFF. DNA of the CDR3: TGTGCCAGCAGCTTGCTTCGGGGTTCCCTAGAAGCTTTCTTT. The full variable domain, completed using reference TRBV7-9 and TRBJ1-1, is DTGVSQNPRHKITKRGQNVTFRCDPISEHNRLYWYRQTLGQGPEFLTYFQNEAQLEKSRLLSDRFSAERPKGSFSTLEIQRTEQGDSAMYLCASSLLRGSLEAFFGQGTRLTVV.

This clonotype is termed medium-sized. This chain uses TRBV5-4 with TRBJ2-1; 7 bases are a match to TRBD2. CDR1 and CDR2 from the germline V gene are SGHNT and YYREEE (reference sequence). Trimming cost V 4 bases and J 4 bases; bases outside gene matches: 8. This CDR3 has 15 residues. CDR3 protein: CASSPSSGFYNEQFF. The DNA of the CDR3 is TGTGCCAGCAGCCCCAGTAGCGGGTTTTACAATGAGCAGTTCTTC.

This clonotype is medium-sized (0.01 to 0.1%). The chain employs TRBV6-5 and TRBJ2-5; 8 bases fit TRBD2. This CDR3 has 14 residues. Unmatched junction bases numbered 6, after V lost 5 bases and J lost 4 bases. Per the germline V gene, CDR1 is MNHEY and CDR2 is SVGAGI. DNA for the CDR3: TGTGCCAGCAGTAGGGCGGGAGGCGGAGAGACCCAGTACTTC. It specifies CASSRAGGGETQYF.

This clonotype was counted a few times. The chain links TRBV19 to TRBJ1-1; D call uncertain. From germline, CDR1 is LNHDA and CDR2 SQIVND (reference sequence). Trimming removed 5 bases at V and 1 base at J, with 11 bases between. The CDR3 is made up of 14 amino acids. CDR3 DNA sequence: TGTGCCAGTAGTTTCTCATCAGGGAACACTGAAGCTTTCTTT. Its translation: CASSFSSGNTEAFF.

The V gene is TRBV28, the J gene TRBJ2-7, with D unresolved. The CDR3 has 11 residues. V lost 6 bases to trimming and J lost 2 bases, with 5 bases between them. Germline assignment: CDR1 MDHEN and CDR2 SYDVKM. This CDR3 reads CASSLTYEQYF. CDR3 bases: TGTGCCAGCAGCTTGACCTACGAGCAGTACTTC.

The gene calls are TRBV20-1 and TRBJ1-5; no clear D gene. The CDR3 runs 13 residues. CDR1 DFQATT and CDR2 SNEGSKA come from the germline V gene (reference sequence). Trimming left V 2 bases short and J 3 bases short, with 8 bases between. Here the CDR3 DNA reads TGCAGTGCTAGACGTCGGTCCAATCAGCCCCAGCATTTT. Translating gives CSARRRSNQPQHF.

This clonotype was seen a handful of times. The genes are TRBV3-1 and TRBJ1-2; TRBD1 matches at 8 bases. J lost 4 bases, V lost 6 bases, and 7 bases had no gene match. The germline gives CDR1 LGHDT, CDR2 YNNKEL (reference sequence). The CDR3 sequence is 14 residues long. The CDR3 loop is CASRHGQGPYGYTF. CDR3 nucleotide sequence: TGTGCCAGCAGACATGGACAGGGACCCTATGGCTACACCTTC.

V usage is TRBV7-2 and J usage is TRBJ2-2, with a possible D match to TRBD1 (5 bases). From germline, CDR1 is SGHTA and CDR2 FQGNSA. CDR3 size: 15 residues. The V gene lost 5 bases and the J gene lost 5 bases, with 15 bases spanning the gap. The CDR3 bases are TGTGCCAGCAGCAATAGCAGGGCGCGGACCGGGGAGCTGTTTTTT. It translates to CASSNSRARTGELFF.

This clonotype was observed a handful of times. This rearrangement joins TRBV19 to TRBJ2-7, with unresolved D. The CDR3 totals 14 residues. Per germline, CDR1 LNHDA and CDR2 SQIVND (reference sequence). Between the trimmed V and J ends, which lost 5 bases and 4 bases, there was a span of 15 bases. CDR3 nucleotides: TGTGCCAGTAGTCCGTCATGGGGTTCATACGAGCAGTACTTC. As protein: CASSPSWGSYEQYF.

This clonotype has only a few counts. The chain combines TRBV19 with TRBJ1-1; D is unclear. Germline V gene data show CDR1 as LNHDA and CDR2 as SQIVND (reference sequence). The CDR3 runs 11 residues. The ends were cut back, 7 bases at V and 1 base at J, with 4 bases in the middle. CDR3 bases: TGTGCCAGTAAGGAGAACACTGAAGCTTTCTTT. Protein sequence: CASKENTEAFF.

By sample fraction, this clonotype is medium-sized. The chain joins TRBV6-1 to TRBJ1-2; no clear D gene. The CDR3 totals 14 residues. The germline V gene has CDR1 MNHNS and CDR2 SASEGT. Trimming removed 7 bases from V and 4 bases from J, with 16 bases in between. CDR3 amino acids: CASTPSGNLYGYTF. CDR3 sequence (DNA): TGTGCCAGCACCCCATCCGGGAACCTCTATGGCTACACCTTC.

This clonotype appeared a few times. The chain joins TRBV19 to TRBJ1-1; TRBD1 aligns across 10 bases. Trimming cost V 5 bases and J 2 bases; bases outside gene matches: 5. Germline V CDR1 and CDR2: LNHDA, SQIVND (reference sequence). CDR3 length equals 15 residues. DNA for the CDR3: TGTGCCAGTAGTCCGGGACAGGGGAAAAACACTGAAGCTTTCTTT. The encoded protein is CASSPGQGKNTEAFF.

V usage is TRBV7-9 and J usage is TRBJ2-2; D is possibly TRBD2 (5 bases). The CDR3 is 17 residues long. Looked up from germline, CDR1 is SEHNR and CDR2 is FQNEAQ (reference sequence). The ends were cut back, 0 bases at V and 4 bases at J, with 15 bases in the middle. The DNA for the CDR3 is TGTGCCAGCAGCTTAGCTTTGTGGGAGAAAGCCACCGGGGAGCTGTTTTTT. This translates into CASSLALWEKATGELFF.

In this sample, this clonotype is medium-sized. The rearrangement uses TRBV15 and TRBJ2-7; tentative D call: TRBD2 (5 bases). Trimming stripped 2 bases from V and 1 base from J, with 12 bases between. CDR3 size: 15 residues. Per germline, CDR1 LNHNV and CDR2 YYDKDF (reference sequence). The CDR3 reads CATSRPQPGSYEQYF. CDR3 sequence (DNA): TGTGCCACCAGCAGACCTCAACCGGGGTCCTACGAGCAGTACTTC.

This clonotype is medium-sized by share. The J gene is TRBJ2-3, the V gene TRBV24-1; D call uncertain. CDR1 and CDR2 from the germline V gene are KGHDR and SFDVKD. This CDR3 has 12 residues. V lost 6 bases, J lost 9 bases, and 12 bases lay in between. CDR3 protein: CATSWSVGTQYF. In nucleotides, the CDR3 is TGTGCCACCAGTTGGAGTGTAGGGACGCAGTATTTT.

In this sample, this clonotype is medium-sized. This chain links TRBV29-1 with TRBJ1-2; D not resolved. Trimming removed 3 bases at V and 8 bases at J, with 10 bases between. The germline V gene has CDR1 SQVTM and CDR2 ANQGSEA. This CDR3 has 11 amino acids. The CDR3: CSVDVGYGYTF. The CDR3 coding sequence is TGCAGCGTTGATGTGGGATACGGCTACACCTTC.

This clonotype is labeled as medium-sized (0.01 to 0.1%). This sequence joins TRBV6-6 and TRBJ1-2, with a tentative D call TRBD1 (6 bases). V shed 4 bases and J shed 6 bases, with 15 bases lying between them. Germline-derived CDR1 and CDR2 are MNHNY and SVGAGI (reference sequence). This CDR3 is built from 14 residues. The CDR3 nucleotides are TGTGCCAGCAGTTTCCGGGGGGCGTTCCATGGCTACACCTTC. Translated: CASSFRGAFHGYTF.